This TCR beta chain is drawn from a study of sequential checkpoint blockade in melanoma. Study-wide context: First-line arms were nivolumab then ipilimumab, or the reverse, randomized 1:1.

Treatment meaning: randomized to nivolumab then ipilimumab (arm A) or the reverse (arm B). From thawed PBMCs, live CD3+CD8+ cells negative for CD19 and CD56 were sorted. Generated by immunoSEQ multiplex PCR, the TCRdb table keeps only in-frame clones and is missing some. Here the sample spans approximately 34,000 clones, almost 85% being singletons. The CDR3 length is 15 residues. Trimming cost V 1 base and J 2 bases; bases outside gene matches: 3. The germline CDR1 and CDR2 sequences are KGHSH and LQKENI. This material consisted of CD8+ T cells sorted from blood (inferred from file names), taken from a patient given nivolumab and ipilimumab in sequence. The source of this sequence is a human donor with melanoma. The chain combines TRBV18 with TRBJ2-5, with 8 nucleotides matching TRBD2. DNA of the CDR3: TGTGCCAGCTCACCACTTAGCGGGGAGCAAGAGACCCAGTACTTC. Translating it yields CASSPLSGEQETQYF.